This is a list of T cell receptor beta chains from one sample in a study of T-cell reconstitution after alpha-beta-depleted transplantation in children. MiXCR, run by TCRdb on the PCR reads, gives a single entry per CDR3 protein. This sample has approximately 85,000 distinct CDR3 sequences, with about 14% found just once. This specimen was PBMCs, mostly from graft donor cells, taken 180 days after TCRalphabeta/CD19-depleted stem cell transplant. These receptors were taken from a male patient aged 2-15 years who had a stem cell transplant for acute lymphoblastic leukemia, so the T cells may come from the graft donor. Each CDR3 is given with its conserved first and last residue. D genes are given only for firm matches. A row's size may be missing; if present it is once, few, many or a size class.

d_call clone_size j_call v_call cdr3_nt cdr3_aa
NA NA TRBJ1-1 TRBV6-2/TRBV6-3 TGTGCCAGCAGGCCTCGTATAGCGAACACTGAAGCTTTCTTT CASRPRIANTEAFF
TRBD2 NA TRBJ2-1 TRBV9 TGTGCCAGCAGCCTCACTAGCGGGTGGGAGGGGCAGTTCTTC CASSLTSGWEGQFF
TRBD2 many TRBJ2-6 TRBV27 TGTGCCAGCAGTCGGGGGGATGGGGCCAACGTCCTGACTTTC CASSRGDGANVLTF
NA NA TRBJ2-1 TRBV10-3 TGTGCCATCAGTGAGCCTGCCGGGCCCTACAATGAGCAGTTCTTC CAISEPAGPYNEQFF
NA NA TRBJ1-1 TRBV28 TGTGCCAGCAGTCCCACTGGACTTTTGGGGCGAGCTCTCTTT CASSPTGLLGRALF
NA many TRBJ2-5 TRBV10-3 TGTGCCATCAGTGAATCTCGACGAGAGACCCAGTACTTC CAISESRRETQYF
NA many TRBJ1-2 TRBV6-5 TGTGCCAGCAGTTACTCGAAAGTGCCGGTGAAAGGCCCTCTTTATGGCTACACCTTC CASSYSKVPVKGPLYGYTF
NA few TRBJ1-5 TRBV4-3 TGCGCCAGCAGCCAAGGTCGGCATCAGCCCCAGCATTTT CASSQGRHQPQHF
NA NA TRBJ2-7 TRBV7-2 TGTGCCAGCAGCCTAGCGGAGGGGGCGCCGTACGAGCAGTACTTC CASSLAEGAPYEQYF
TRBD2 few TRBJ2-1 TRBV2 TGTGCCAGCAGGATAGCGGGAGGGCAGGACAATGAGCAGTTCTTC CASRIAGGQDNEQFF
TRBD1 NA TRBJ1-1 TRBV13 TGTGCCAGCAGCTTAGAGGGGACAGGGAAACCTGAAGCTTTCTTT CASSLEGTGKPEAFF
NA few TRBJ1-1 TRBV28 TGTGCCATCCGTCGGAGAACCGAAGCTTTCTTT CAIRRRTEAFF
NA NA TRBJ1-2 TRBV7-8 TGTGCCAGCAGCGTGGGGAGTGTCTATGGCTACACCTTC CASSVGSVYGYTF
NA few TRBJ2-1 TRBV9 TGTGCCAGCAGCGTAGGTTGGAGGGGGCGCCGTAATGAGCAGTTCTTC CASSVGWRGRRNEQFF
NA NA TRBJ1-1 TRBV20-1 TGCAGTGCCAGACGGGACCCTAGCAGGTTGACTGAAGCTTTCTTT CSARRDPSRLTEAFF
NA few TRBJ2-3 TRBV28 TGTGCCAGCAGCCCGGGGGTTACAGATACGCAGTATTTT CASSPGVTDTQYF
NA NA TRBJ2-5 TRBV18 TGTGCCAGCTCCCCGAGGACCGAGACCCAGTACTTC CASSPRTETQYF
NA many TRBJ2-7 TRBV20-1 TGCAGTGCTGTATTAGAATTGTCCTACGAGCAGTACTTC CSAVLELSYEQYF
TRBD2 NA TRBJ2-3 TRBV12-3/TRBV12-4 TGTGCCAGCAGTTCTCGGACTAGCGGAGGTGTCACAGATACGCAGTATTTT CASSSRTSGGVTDTQYF
NA few TRBJ2-5 TRBV5-1 TGCGCCAGCAGCCCGGGGACCGAAGGAGAGACCCAGTACTTC CASSPGTEGETQYF
TRBD1 many TRBJ2-7 TRBV9 TGTGCCAGCAGCGTCTTTGGACAGGGGGCGATCTACGAGCAGTACTTC CASSVFGQGAIYEQYF
TRBD2 few TRBJ2-1 TRBV4-3 TGCGCCAGCAGCTCTACCCGACTAGCGATCTCATACAATGAGCAGTTCTTC CASSSTRLAISYNEQFF
NA NA TRBJ1-1 TRBV29-1 TGCAGCGTTGAAAGGCCGTACCCAGTGGGCACTGAAGCTTTCTTT CSVERPYPVGTEAFF
TRBD2 few TRBJ2-7 TRBV5-1 TGCGCCAGCAGCCTTTGGACTAGTACCGACGAGCAGTACTTC CASSLWTSTDEQYF
NA many TRBJ1-1 TRBV4-3 TGCGCCAGCAGCCAACAAAGGGCCCGTGAAGCTTTCTTT CASSQQRAREAFF
TRBD1 NA TRBJ2-2 TRBV10-3 TGTGCCGTCATTCCGGGACAGGGAACGGGGGAGCTGTTTTTT CAVIPGQGTGELFF
TRBD1 few TRBJ2-3 TRBV10-1 TGCGCCAGCAGTGCCCCACGGGACAGGGGCCGGGATACGCAGTATTTT CASSAPRDRGRDTQYF
NA NA TRBJ2-7 TRBV7-2 TGTGCCAGCAGCTTAAGGGGCTACACCTACGAGCAGTACTTC CASSLRGYTYEQYF
TRBD1 NA TRBJ1-1 TRBV13 TGTGCCAGCAGCTTATATGGGACAGGGCATACTGAAGCTTTCTTT CASSLYGTGHTEAFF
TRBD1 few TRBJ1-5 TRBV6-2/TRBV6-3 TGTGCCAGCAGTCATCCCGGGACAGGGGTAGATGGCAATCAGCCCCAGCATTTT CASSHPGTGVDGNQPQHF
TRBD2 NA TRBJ2-5 TRBV5-1 TGCGCCAGCAGCTTGGCGGGGGGTCAACAAGAGACCCAGTACTTC CASSLAGGQQETQYF
NA once TRBJ1-2 TRBV25-1 TGTGCCAGCAGTGATTTGGGAGACAGCCCAAATATCTATGGCATCACCTTC CASSDLGDSPNIYGITF
NA NA TRBJ2-4 TRBV5-1 TGCGCCAGCAGCATACCCGGTTCGGGCGCGGGAGCCAAAAACATTCAGTACTTC CASSIPGSGAGAKNIQYF
NA NA TRBJ2-5 TRBV7-2 TGTGCCAGCAGCTTAGTATCTGGAGTACGGGAGACCCAGTACTTC CASSLVSGVRETQYF
NA few TRBJ2-7 TRBV6-5 TGTGCCAGCAGTTATTTGGGACATACCTACGAGCAGTACTTC CASSYLGHTYEQYF
NA few TRBJ1-6 TRBV5-1 TGCGCCAGCAGCTTGAGACCATCAAGCTCACCCCTCCACTTT CASSLRPSSSPLHF